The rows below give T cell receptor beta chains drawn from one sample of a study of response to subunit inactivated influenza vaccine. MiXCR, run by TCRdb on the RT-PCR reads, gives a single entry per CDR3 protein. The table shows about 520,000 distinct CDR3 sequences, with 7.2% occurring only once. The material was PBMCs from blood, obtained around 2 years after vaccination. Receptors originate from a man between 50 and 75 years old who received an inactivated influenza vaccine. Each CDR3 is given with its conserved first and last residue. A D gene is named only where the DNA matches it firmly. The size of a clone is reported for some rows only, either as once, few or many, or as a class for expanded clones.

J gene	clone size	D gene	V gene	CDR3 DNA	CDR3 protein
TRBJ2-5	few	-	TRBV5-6	TGTGCCAGCAGCCAACGGGGGTACCAAGAGACCCAGTACTTC	CASSQRGYQETQYF
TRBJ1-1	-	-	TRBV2	TGTGCCAGCAGTGAATATCCCCCGGGAATGAACACTGAAGCTTTCTTT	CASSEYPPGMNTEAFF
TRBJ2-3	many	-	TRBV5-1	TGCGCCAGCAGCTTAGGCGGCCCAAGCACAGATACGCAGTATTTT	CASSLGGPSTDTQYF
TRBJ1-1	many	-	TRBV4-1	TGCGCCAGCAGCCATGTGGGGAATTTTGAAGCTTTCTTT	CASSHVGNFEAFF
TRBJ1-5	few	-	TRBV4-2	TGTGCCAGCAGCCAAGATATGGGAGCGGGCTTGAGCAATCAGCCCCAGCATTTT	CASSQDMGAGLSNQPQHF
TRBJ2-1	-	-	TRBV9	TGTGCCAGCGGATCACCCACATCGGACTGGAGCGGCAATGAGCAGTTCTTC	CASGSPTSDWSGNEQFF
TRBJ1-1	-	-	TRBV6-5	TGTGCCAGCAGTTACACGGGGCTTCCAGGGATGAACACTGAAGCTTTCTTT	CASSYTGLPGMNTEAFF
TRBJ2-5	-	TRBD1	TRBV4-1	TGCGCCAGCAGCCTTATAGGGGGCGGACAAGAGACCCAGTACTTC	CASSLIGGGQETQYF
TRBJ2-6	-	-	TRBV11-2	TGTGCCAGCAGACGGACAGCGATTCCCAACTACGGCTCTGGGGCCAACGTCCTGACTTTC	CASRRTAIPNYGSGANVLTF
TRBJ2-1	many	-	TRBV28	TGTGCCAGCAGTATAACACAATACAATGAGCAGTTCTTC	CASSITQYNEQFF
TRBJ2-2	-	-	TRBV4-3	TGCGCCAGCAGCCCTGGGGTGGCTTCGAACACCGGGGAGCTTTTTTTT	CASSPGVASNTGELFF
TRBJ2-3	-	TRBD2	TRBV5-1	TGCGCCAGCAGCTTGGCCGGACGGGAGGGGAGCACAGATACGCAGTATTTT	CASSLAGREGSTDTQYF
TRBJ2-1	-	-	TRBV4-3	TGCGCCAGCAGCCAAGATAGGGGAAGGGGGCAGTTCTTC	CASSQDRGRGQFF
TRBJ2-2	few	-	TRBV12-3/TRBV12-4	TGTGCCAGCAGTTTTGCAGGGCTGGCCGGGGAGCTGTTTTTT	CASSFAGLAGELFF
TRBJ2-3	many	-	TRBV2	TGTGCCAGCAGAAGAGGCGGGGGCCAGCATCACACAGATACGCAGTATTTT	CASRRGGGQHHTDTQYF
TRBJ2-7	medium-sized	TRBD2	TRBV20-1	TGCAGTGCTGCCAACGCACTAGCGGGAGCCCACTACGAGCAGTACTTC	CSAANALAGAHYEQYF
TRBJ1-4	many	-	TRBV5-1	TGCGCCAGCAGTCGTACCGGGACCGCTAATGAAAAACTGTTTTTT	CASSRTGTANEKLFF
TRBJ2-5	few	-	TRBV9	TGTGCCAGCAGCATTGATGTACAGGGACCAGAGACCCAGTACTTC	CASSIDVQGPETQYF
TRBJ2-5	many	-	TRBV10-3	TGTGCCATCAGTGAGTCAACAGGCCAAGAGACCCAGTACTTC	CAISESTGQETQYF
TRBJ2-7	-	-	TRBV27	TGTGCCAGCAGTCATCGGGACTCTTACTACGAGCAGTACTTC	CASSHRDSYYEQYF
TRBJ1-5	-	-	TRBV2	TGTGCCAGCAGTGTCGCAGGGAAAGAGTGGCCCCAGCATTTT	CASSVAGKEWPQHF
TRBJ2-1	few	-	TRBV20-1	TGCAGTGCAATGGACACTTACAATGAGCAGTTCTTC	CSAMDTYNEQFF
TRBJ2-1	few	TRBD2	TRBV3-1	TGTGCCAGCAGCCAAGATTACGGACTAGCGTTC	CASSQDYGLAF
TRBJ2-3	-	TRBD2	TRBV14	TGTGCCAGCAGAACTAGCGGGAGGGTAAGGGGCACAGATACGCAGTATTTT	CASRTSGRVRGTDTQYF
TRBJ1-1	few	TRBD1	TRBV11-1	TGTGCCAGCAGCCCGACGGGGACACAGGGGCCTGTTCCCATGGGTAACACTGAAGCTTTCTTT	CASSPTGTQGPVPMGNTEAFF
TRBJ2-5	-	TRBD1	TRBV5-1	TGCGCCAGCAGCTTGGCCTTAGGACAGGGATCCGAGACCCAGTACTTC	CASSLALGQGSETQYF
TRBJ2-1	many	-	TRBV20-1	TGCAGTGCTAGCTCAGGGGCTTTGAGGAATGAGCAGTTCTTC	CSASSGALRNEQFF
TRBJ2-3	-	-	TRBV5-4	TGTGCCAGCAGCTTCCACTCCCTGGATACGCAGTATTTT	CASSFHSLDTQYF
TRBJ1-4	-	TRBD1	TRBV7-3	TGTGCCAGCAGCTACCGACAGGGGAGCAATGAAAAACTGTTTTTT	CASSYRQGSNEKLFF
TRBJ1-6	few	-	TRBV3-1	TGTGCCAGCAGCCCCGTGGGGAATTCACCCCTCCACTTT	CASSPVGNSPLHF
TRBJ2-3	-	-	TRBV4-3	TGCGCCAGCAGCCAAATTGCAACTAGCACAGATACGCAGTATTTT	CASSQIATSTDTQYF
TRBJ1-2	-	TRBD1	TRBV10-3	TGTGCCATCAGTGCGCAGACAGGGGACTATGGCTACACCTTC	CAISAQTGDYGYTF
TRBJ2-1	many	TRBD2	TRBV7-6	TGTGCCAGCAGCCGGGGACTAGGATTATACAATGAGCAGTTCTTC	CASSRGLGLYNEQFF
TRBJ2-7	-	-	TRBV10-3	TGTGCCATCAGAGACCGGGACTCCGAGGCCGAGCAGTACTTC	CAIRDRDSEAEQYF
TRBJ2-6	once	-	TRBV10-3	TGTGCCATCAGTGACGCGGGGGCTGCTGGGGCCAACGTCCTGACTTTC	CAISDAGAAGANVLTF
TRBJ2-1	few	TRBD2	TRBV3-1	TGTGCCAGCAGCCAAGATCTTCGTCTAGCGGGGGCCTCTGAGCAGTTCTTC	CASSQDLRLAGASEQFF
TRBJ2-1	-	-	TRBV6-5	TGTGCCAGCAGTTCCTCCTCGAGGGGGGGAATTGGTGAGCAGTTCTTC	CASSSSSRGGIGEQFF
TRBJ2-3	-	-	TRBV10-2	TGCGCCAGCTCCGACTCCGGGTCGAGCACCGCAGATACGCAGTATTTT	CASSDSGSSTADTQYF
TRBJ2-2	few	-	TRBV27	TGTGCCAGCAGTTCGGTACCGTGGACCGGGGAGCTGTTTTTT	CASSSVPWTGELFF
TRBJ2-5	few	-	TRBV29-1	TGCAGCGTTGAGCCAGGGGACACCCAGTACTTC	CSVEPGDTQYF
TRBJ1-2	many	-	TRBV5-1	TGCGCCAGCAGCTTGGTAGGCGGCTATGGCTACACCTTC	CASSLVGGYGYTF
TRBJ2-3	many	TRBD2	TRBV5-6	TGTGCCAGCAGCCCTAGCGGGCTCCGCACAGATACGCAGTATTTT	CASSPSGLRTDTQYF
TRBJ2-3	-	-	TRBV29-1	TGCAGCGTTGAATCTACAGCAGATACGCAGTATTTT	CSVESTADTQYF
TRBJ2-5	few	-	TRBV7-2	TGTGCCAGCAGCCCTGATGTCGTCCAAGAGACCCAGTACTTC	CASSPDVVQETQYF
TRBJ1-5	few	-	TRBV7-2	TGTGCCAGCAGCTTGGGGAGCCCCTGGTCCTCGCCCCAGCATTTT	CASSLGSPWSSPQHF
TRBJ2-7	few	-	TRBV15	TGTGCCACCAGCGGAGACCGGATAGCTTCCGAGCAGTACTTC	CATSGDRIASEQYF